These 22 T cell receptor beta chains were sequenced from one sample in a study of T cells in Graves' hyperthyroidism and ophthalmopathy. TCR beta CDR3 regions were amplified from RNA transcripts. The study used the HTBI primer set for a first-round RT-PCR of the TCR CDR3. One entry per CDR3 protein results from TCRdb running MiXCR on the multiplex PCR reads. Among approximately 200,000 distinct CDR3 sequences listed, around 16% were seen once. The source material was blood. The receptor source for this set is a middle-aged man with Graves' hyperthyroidism.

This clonotype was detected ten times or more. The chain recombines TRBV11-2 with TRBJ2-6; D unresolved. The CDR3 runs to 18 residues. Trimming took 1 base from V and 0 from J, leaving 13 bases between them. Germline V gene sequence: CDR1 SGHAT, CDR2 FQNNGV. The CDR3: CASSLVGPWASGANVLTF. For the CDR3, the DNA is TGTGCCAGCAGCTTAGTCGGACCTTGGGCCTCTGGGGCCAACGTCCTGACTTTC.

This clonotype was seen more than once but under ten times. The gene calls are TRBV9 and TRBJ2-5, with no clear D. CDR1 and CDR2 from the germline V gene are SGDLS and YYNGEE. V shed 0 bases and J shed 5 bases, with 11 bases lying between them. CDR3 length: 14 amino acids. DNA of the CDR3: TGTGCCAGCAGCGTAGCTCCCCTCACGGAGACCCAGTACTTC. This codes for CASSVAPLTETQYF.

The J gene is TRBJ2-7, the V gene TRBV4-1, with TRBD2 matching over 8 bases. CDR3 length: 15 amino acids. CDR1 is MGHRA and CDR2 is YSYEKL in the germline V gene. Trimming cost V 1 base and J 2 bases; bases outside gene matches: 4. The CDR3 protein is CASSQVPSGPYEQYF. As DNA, the CDR3 is TGCGCCAGCAGCCAAGTTCCTAGCGGGCCCTACGAGCAGTACTTC.

At least ten counts were recorded for this clonotype. V is TRBV11-2 and J is TRBJ1-1; a possible D gene is TRBD1 (6 bases). CDR1 and CDR2 (germline): SGHAT, FQNNGV. The length of the CDR3 is 14 residues. The germline V and J ends were trimmed by 2 bases and 0 bases, with 7 bases remaining between them. In nucleotides, the CDR3 is TGTGCCAGCAGCTTATCAGGGGTGAACACTGAAGCTTTCTTT. It encodes CASSLSGVNTEAFF.

The chain is built from TRBV19 and TRBJ2-3, with a possible D match to TRBD2 (6 bases). The germline V and J ends were trimmed by 3 bases and 8 bases, with 18 bases remaining between them. Germline CDR1 is LNHDA and CDR2 is SQIVND (reference sequence). CDR3 length: 15 residues. The CDR3 here is CASSMFSGTRGTQYF. CDR3 nucleotides: TGTGCCAGTAGTATGTTCTCCGGGACTCGGGGTACGCAGTATTTT.

This clonotype was detected many times. The J gene is TRBJ1-2, the V gene TRBV3-1; tentatively, D is TRBD1 (5 bases). The CDR3 extends over 15 amino acids. V lost 4 bases to trimming and J lost 4 bases, with 16 bases between them. Germline V lookup: CDR1 LGHDT, CDR2 YNNKEL (reference sequence). The CDR3 spells CASSLLLGRGYGYTF. CDR3 in DNA: TGTGCCAGCAGCCTGCTTCTGGGGCGAGGCTATGGCTACACCTTC.

This clonotype was detected only a few times. This rearrangement joins TRBV14 to TRBJ1-4; D is uncertain. This CDR3 is 15 amino acids long. V was shortened by 2 bases and J by 6 bases, with 13 bases between the two germline ends. Per germline, CDR1 SGHDN and CDR2 FVKESK. The CDR3 protein is CASSQRGTADEKLFF. Written as DNA, the CDR3 is TGTGCCAGCAGCCAACGGGGAACAGCTGATGAAAAACTGTTTTTT. Combining the CDR3 with reference TRBV14 and TRBJ1-4 gives the whole variable domain EAGVTQFPSHSVIEKGQTVTLRCDPISGHDNLYWYRRVMGKEIKFLLHFVKESKQDESGMPNNRFLAERTGGTYSTLKVQPAELEDSGVYFCASSQRGTADEKLFFGSGTQLSVL.

The table lists this clonotype with many counts. The rearrangement links TRBV29-1 to TRBJ2-7; TRBD1 matches at 7 bases. Germline CDR1 is SQVTM and CDR2 is ANQGSEA. With 6 bases clipped from V and 1 base from J, the junction kept 9 bases outside the gene matches. The CDR3 sequence is 14 residues long. CDR3 region: CSVGQGTVSYEQYF. The CDR3 nucleotides are TGCAGCGTCGGACAAGGGACAGTTTCCTACGAGCAGTACTTC.

Many counts were recorded for this clonotype. This chain connects TRBV2 to TRBJ2-7; 10 positions agree with TRBD1. The CDR3 is 13 amino acids. The V segment lost 5 bases and the J segment 5 bases; nucleotides outside the gene matches: 3. Germline CDR1 is SNHLY and CDR2 is FYNNEI. The CDR3 bases are TGTGCCAGCAGTTCGACAGGGGGCAACGAGCAGTACTTC. Protein: CASSSTGGNEQYF.

This clonotype was picked up a small number of times. A read error is possible here, since a much larger clone lies one base away. The chain has TRBV20-1 and TRBJ2-2; 7 bases are a match to TRBD1. CDR3 length: 13 residues. CDR1 is DFQATT, CDR2 SNEGSKA, per germline (reference sequence). The CDR3 sequence is CSAHRGGTGEPFF. CDR3 DNA sequence: TGCAGTGCTCACAGGGGTGGTACCGGGGAGCCGTTTTTT.

There are many counts of this clonotype. The chain employs TRBV20-1 and TRBJ2-1, with 7 bases lining up with TRBD2. J lost 0 bases, V lost 0 bases, and 5 bases had no gene match. This CDR3 has 16 residues. The germline V gene encodes CDR1 DFQATT and CDR2 SNEGSKA (reference sequence). DNA for the CDR3: TGCAGTGCTAGAGACAGCGGGGATAGCTCCTACAATGAGCAGTTCTTC. The encoded protein is CSARDSGDSSYNEQFF.

The rearrangement uses TRBV20-1 and TRBJ2-1, with unresolved D. V shed 4 bases and J shed 6 bases, with 10 bases lying between them. Germline V lookup: CDR1 DFQATT, CDR2 SNEGSKA (reference sequence). The length of the CDR3 is 12 residues. CDR3: CSAKVAVNEQFF. CDR3 in DNA: TGCAGTGCTAAAGTGGCAGTCAATGAGCAGTTCTTC.

The sample holds a few counts of this clonotype. The genes are TRBV12-3 or TRBV12-4 and TRBJ2-2, with 7 nucleotides matching TRBD2. This CDR3 spans 15 amino acids. V lost 6 bases, J lost 7 bases, and 11 bases stayed unmatched. The CDR3: CASRGGGGGVGELFF. The CDR3 region has the DNA TGTGCCAGCAGGGGGGGGGGGGGTGGGGTCGGGGAGCTGTTTTTT.

The V gene is TRBV6-5, the J gene TRBJ2-3; 8 nucleotides line up with TRBD2. V dropped 2 bases and J dropped 3; count of bases not matched to a gene: 13. The CDR3 spans 18 residues. Germline V gene sequence: CDR1 MNHEY, CDR2 SVGAGI. The CDR3 DNA sequence: TGTGCCAGCAGTTACCGAACGGGCGCGGGGGGCCAGACAGATACGCAGTATTTT. This codes for CASSYRTGAGGQTDTQYF.

This clonotype showed up many times. The chain joins TRBV7-3 to TRBJ2-2; D is unclear. Deletions cut 4 bases from V and 6 bases from J, with 6 bases between. This CDR3 is built from 12 residues. Looked up from germline, CDR1 is SGHTA and CDR2 is FQGTGA. The CDR3 DNA follows: TGTGCCAGCAGCTATGGTTCCGGGGAGCTGTTTTTT. Its protein product is CASSYGSGELFF.

This clonotype was recorded many times. The chain employs TRBV10-3 and TRBJ2-3; D gene unclear. The germline V gene has CDR1 ENHRY and CDR2 SYGVKD. Trimming shortened V by 4 bases and J by 4 bases, and 12 bases separated the two germline ends. The CDR3 is 14 residues long. The DNA of the CDR3 is TGTGCCATCAGTGTTCGGAGTTCGGCAGATACGCAGTATTTT. This translates into CAISVRSSADTQYF.

There are many counts of this clonotype. The chain joins TRBV12-3 or TRBV12-4 to TRBJ2-3; perhaps TRBD1 as D (5 bases). The ends were cut back, 4 bases at V and 0 bases at J, with 8 bases in the middle. The CDR3 runs to 14 residues. The CDR3 coding sequence is TGTGCCAGCAGTTCCCAGGGTAGCACAGATACGCAGTATTTT. It encodes CASSSQGSTDTQYF.

This chain connects TRBV9 to TRBJ2-7; 9 positions agree with TRBD1. CDR1 and CDR2 (germline): SGDLS, YYNGEE. The CDR3 sequence is 14 residues long. The junction had 8 bases not matched to a gene; V was cut back by 7 bases and J by 3 bases. The CDR3 reads CASAPGQGVYEQYF. CDR3 DNA sequence: TGTGCCAGCGCCCCGGGACAGGGAGTCTACGAGCAGTACTTC.

The chain employs TRBV5-1 and TRBJ1-1, with TRBD1 matching over 7 bases. V shed 0 bases, J shed 6 bases, and the junction held 5 bases outside the gene matches. Germline CDR1 is SGHRS and CDR2 is YFSETQ. The CDR3 contains 14 residues. This chain's CDR3 is CASSLGQGVPEAFF. The CDR3 DNA reads TGCGCCAGCAGCTTGGGTCAGGGGGTTCCTGAAGCTTTCTTT.

At least ten counts were recorded for this clonotype. The V and J genes are TRBV20-1 and TRBJ2-7; TRBD1 agrees at 10 bases. Germline lookup yields CDR1 DFQATT and CDR2 SNEGSKA (reference sequence). Unmatched junction bases numbered 14, after V lost 6 bases and J lost 6 bases. The length of the CDR3 is 15 residues. CDR3 protein: CSAARPGQGLGEQYF. The CDR3 DNA sequence: TGCAGTGCCGCCCGTCCGGGACAGGGGCTTGGCGAGCAGTACTTC.

This chain uses TRBV5-1 with TRBJ2-1; 9 positions agree with TRBD1. Germline V gives CDR1 SGHRS, CDR2 YFSETQ. CDR3 size: 13 residues. Trimming removed 7 bases from V and 9 bases from J; junction bases left unmatched: 8. CDR3 sequence: CASGLGQGFEQFF. The CDR3, as DNA: TGCGCCAGCGGCCTAGGACAGGGGTTTGAGCAGTTCTTC.

This clonotype was recorded a few times. The chain links TRBV6-1 to TRBJ2-2, with 8 positions matching TRBD2. Germline CDR1 is MNHNS and CDR2 is SASEGT. J lost 6 bases, V lost 6 bases, and 6 bases had no gene match. The CDR3 is 14 amino acids. As DNA, the CDR3 is TGTGCCAGCAGCGTAGCGGGGAGGGCCGGGGAGCTGTTTTTT. It is translated as CASSVAGRAGELFF.